This is a list of T cell receptor beta chains from one sample in a study of T cell clones after liver transplantation. Clones were read by immunoSEQ multiplex PCR, and TCRdb kept only the in-frame ones, dropping some. Here the sample spans 70,000 to 95,000 clones, roughly 80% being singletons. The sample consisted of CD4+ T cells from blood, taken at the 22-month timepoint. The receptors were sampled from a human patient who received a liver transplant. Some T cells may be provided by the graft donor. Both conserved end residues are part of each CDR3. D genes are given only for firm matches. The size of a clone is reported for some rows only, either as once, few or many, or as a class for expanded clones.

>TRBD2|.|TRBJ2-3|TRBV7-3
TGTGCCAGCAGCTTAGACTCCGGGGGGTCGACAGATACGCAGTATTTT
CASSLDSGGSTDTQYF
>.|.|TRBJ1-1|TRBV27
TGTGCCAGCAGTCCCGCCAGGGACCCCACTGAAGCTTTCTTT
CASSPARDPTEAFF
>.|.|TRBJ2-7|TRBV6-1
TGTGCCAGCAGTAGGGACCGTTCCTACGAGCAGTACTTC
CASSRDRSYEQYF
>TRBD2|.|TRBJ2-7|TRBV5-5
TGTGCCAGCAGCTGGGGGGGCGGACTAGCGGCCTACGAGCAGTACTTC
CASSWGGGLAAYEQYF
>.|.|TRBJ2-7|TRBV7-2
TGTGCCAGCAGCCCGTCAACAGGGATTCCCTACGAGCAGTACTTC
CASSPSTGIPYEQYF
>.|.|TRBJ1-5|TRBV18
TGTGCCAGCTCACCCCAGTCAGGGCTTAGCAATCAGCCCCAGCATTTT
CASSPQSGLSNQPQHF
>.|.|TRBJ1-3|TRBV19
TGTGCCAGTAGTACCCTCTCCGCCGGAAACACCATATATTTT
CASSTLSAGNTIYF
>.|once|TRBJ1-2|TRBV10-3
TGTGCCATCAGTGAGGGGGGTTTTTACGGCTACACCTTC
CAISEGGFYGYTF
>.|.|TRBJ1-1|TRBV7-9
TGTGCCAGCAGCTTAGGGCTGGGGGACACTGAAGCTTTCTTT
CASSLGLGDTEAFF
>.|.|TRBJ2-3|TRBV9
TGTGCCAGCAGCCAATTCACAGATACGCAGTATTTT
CASSQFTDTQYF
>.|.|TRBJ2-1|TRBV7-2
TGTGCCAGCAGCTTTTCCGGTAGCGCCTCGCCCTACAATGAGCAGTTCTTC
CASSFSGSASPYNEQFF
>.|.|TRBJ1-5|TRBV27
TGTGCCAGCAGTTTAAGCAGGGTTCAGCCCCAGCATTTT
CASSLSRVQPQHF
>.|.|TRBJ2-3|TRBV4-2
TGTGCCAGCAGCCAGGGGACTAGCACAGATACGCAGTATTTT
CASSQGTSTDTQYF
>.|.|TRBJ2-3|TRBV27
TGTGCCAGCAGTTTCTACTCCGCAGATACGCAGTATTTT
CASSFYSADTQYF
>TRBD2|few|TRBJ2-5|TRBV11-1
TGTGCCAGCAGCCAAAAGCGGGGGGGATACGAGACCCAGTACTTC
CASSQKRGGYETQYF
>.|.|TRBJ2-5|TRBV5-4
TGTGCCAGCAGCGGGCGGGAAGAGACCCAGTACTTC
CASSGREETQYF
>.|.|TRBJ1-1|TRBV6-5
TGTGCCAGCAGTTACTATAGGGTATCCACTGAAGCTTTCTTT
CASSYYRVSTEAFF
>.|.|TRBJ2-3|TRBV5-6
TGTGCCAGCAGCTCTTCAGATACGCAGTATTTT
CASSSSDTQYF